These 2 T cell receptor beta chains originate from one sample sequenced in a study of blood T cell repertoires in COVID-19. Measured with immunoSEQ multiplex PCR; TCRdb has only the in-frame clones, and not every one. The repertoire includes roughly 250,000 clones, around nine tenths of them detected once, and under 2.5% sits in the top ten. The sequenced sample consisted of PBMCs or T cells enriched from blood (not recorded which). The receptors were sampled from a woman between 18 and 30 years old who had recovered from COVID-19.

The chain combines TRBV19 with TRBJ1-5; the D gene is possibly TRBD1 (6 bases). CDR1 is LNHDA, CDR2 SQIVND, per germline (reference sequence). Between the trimmed V and J ends, which lost 3 bases and 7 bases, there was a span of 13 bases. The CDR3 is made up of 14 amino acids. This chain's CDR3 is CASSIGGGWQPQHF. CDR3 DNA: TGTGCCAGTAGTATTGGGGGGGGCTGGCAGCCCCAGCATTTT. Full variable domain (outside the CDR3, taken from reference TRBV19 and TRBJ1-5): DGGITQSPKYLFRKEGQNVTLSCEQNLNHDAMYWYRQDPGQGLRLIYYSQIVNDFQKGDIAEGYSVSREKKESFPLTVTSAQKNPTAFYLCASSIGGGWQPQHFGDGTRLSIL.

The chain carries TRBV10-2 and TRBJ2-1; TRBD2 matches 10 bases. The trim removed 4 bases at V and 0 bases at J, leaving 3 bases unmatched. The CDR3 loop spans 16 amino acids. Germline loops: CDR1 WSHSY, CDR2 SAAADI. For the CDR3, the DNA is TGCGCCAGCAGTGGACTAGCGGGTAGCTCCTACAATGAGCAGTTCTTC. Its translation is CASSGLAGSSYNEQFF.